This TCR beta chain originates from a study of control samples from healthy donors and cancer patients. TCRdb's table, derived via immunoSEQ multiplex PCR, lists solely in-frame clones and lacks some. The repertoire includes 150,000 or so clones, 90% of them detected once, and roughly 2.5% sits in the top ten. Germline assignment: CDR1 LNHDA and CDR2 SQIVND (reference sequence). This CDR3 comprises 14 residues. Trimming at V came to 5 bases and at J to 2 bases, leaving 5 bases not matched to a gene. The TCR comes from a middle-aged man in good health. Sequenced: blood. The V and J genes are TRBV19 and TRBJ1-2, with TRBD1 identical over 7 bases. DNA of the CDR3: TGTGCCAGTAGTGCGACGGGACAGAACTATGGCTACACCTTC. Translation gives CASSATGQNYGYTF.